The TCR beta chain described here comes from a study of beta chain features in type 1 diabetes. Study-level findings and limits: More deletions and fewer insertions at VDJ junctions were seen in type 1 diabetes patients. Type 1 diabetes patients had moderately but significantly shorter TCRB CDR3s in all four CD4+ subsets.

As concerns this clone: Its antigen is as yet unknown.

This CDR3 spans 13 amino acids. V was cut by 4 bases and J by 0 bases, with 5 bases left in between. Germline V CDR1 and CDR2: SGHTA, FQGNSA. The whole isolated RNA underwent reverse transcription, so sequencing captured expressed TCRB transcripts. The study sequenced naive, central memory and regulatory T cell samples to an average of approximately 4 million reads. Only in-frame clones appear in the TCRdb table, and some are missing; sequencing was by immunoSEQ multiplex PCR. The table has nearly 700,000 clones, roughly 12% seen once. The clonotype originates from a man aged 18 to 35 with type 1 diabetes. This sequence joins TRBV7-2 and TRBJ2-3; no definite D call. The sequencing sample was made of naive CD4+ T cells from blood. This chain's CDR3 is CASSSSSTDTQYF. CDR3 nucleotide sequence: TGTGCCAGCAGCTCATCAAGCACAGATACGCAGTATTTT.